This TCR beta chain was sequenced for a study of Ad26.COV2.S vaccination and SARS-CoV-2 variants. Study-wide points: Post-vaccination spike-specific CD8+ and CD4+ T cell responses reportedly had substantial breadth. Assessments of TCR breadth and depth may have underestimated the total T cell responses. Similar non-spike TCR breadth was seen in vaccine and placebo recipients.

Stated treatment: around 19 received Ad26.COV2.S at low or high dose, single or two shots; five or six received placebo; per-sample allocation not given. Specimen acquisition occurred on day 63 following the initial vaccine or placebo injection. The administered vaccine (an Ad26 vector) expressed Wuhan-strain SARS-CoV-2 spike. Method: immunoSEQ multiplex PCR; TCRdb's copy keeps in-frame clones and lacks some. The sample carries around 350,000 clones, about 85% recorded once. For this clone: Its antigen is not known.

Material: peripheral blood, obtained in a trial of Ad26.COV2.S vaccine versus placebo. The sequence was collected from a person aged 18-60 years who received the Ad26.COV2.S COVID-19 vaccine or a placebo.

CDR3 sequence (DNA): TGCGCCAGCAGCCTCGGGACTAGCGGGGGGAGGACCTACGAGCAGTACTTC. This encodes CASSLGTSGGRTYEQYF. The chain recombines TRBV4-1 with TRBJ2-7; TRBD2 matches at 15 bases. V shed 4 bases, J shed 2 bases, and the junction held 6 bases outside the gene matches. Germline values: CDR1 MGHRA, CDR2 YSYEKL. The CDR3 has 17 amino acids.